The following is a T cell receptor (beta chain) sequence with its context. Its target is unknown. This entry comes from a study of shared clonotypes between healthy human individuals. In replicate PCRs of sorted subsets, approximately 210 ng DNA, 29,000 or so T cell genomes, was used. The protocol was immunoSEQ multiplex PCR, while the TCRdb copy is restricted to in-frame clones and leaves out a portion. Of hundreds of thousands of clones listed, less than 96% are singletons. Findings and caveats of the study: Relative to their counterparts shared across all four donors, non-shared clonotypes exhibited diminished generation probabilities. The sampled material consisted only of blood, and tissue repertoires are likely to differ.

Trimming removed 3 bases from V and 0 bases from J, with 13 bases in between. Germline-derived CDR1 and CDR2 are SGHDT and YYEEEE. This CDR3 spans 16 amino acids. The chain carries TRBV5-6 and TRBJ1-5; a weak D match, TRBD1 (5 bases). The sample consisted of naive CD4+ T cells sorted from blood. Subset specified: CD45RA+ positively selected. This clonotype was sampled from a woman aged 25 to 45 in good health. DNA of the CDR3: TGTGCCAGCAGCTGGGGTGGAGGGGCTAGCAATCAGCCCCAGCATTTT. The encoded protein is CASSWGGGASNQPQHF.